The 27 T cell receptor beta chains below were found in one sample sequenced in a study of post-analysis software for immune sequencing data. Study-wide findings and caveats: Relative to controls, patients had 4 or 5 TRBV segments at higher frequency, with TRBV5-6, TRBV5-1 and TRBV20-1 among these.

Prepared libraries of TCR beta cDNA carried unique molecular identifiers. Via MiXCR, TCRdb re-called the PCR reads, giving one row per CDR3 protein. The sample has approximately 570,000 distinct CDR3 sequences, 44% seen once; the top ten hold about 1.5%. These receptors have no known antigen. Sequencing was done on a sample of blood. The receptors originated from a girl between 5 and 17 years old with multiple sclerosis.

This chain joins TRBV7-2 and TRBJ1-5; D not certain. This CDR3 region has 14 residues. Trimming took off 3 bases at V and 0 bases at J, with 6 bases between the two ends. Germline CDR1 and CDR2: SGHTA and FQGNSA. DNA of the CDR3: TGTGCCAGCAGCTTCGACATTAGCAATCAGCCCCAGCATTTT. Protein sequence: CASSFDISNQPQHF. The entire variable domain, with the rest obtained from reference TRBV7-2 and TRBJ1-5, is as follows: GAGVSQSPSNKVTEKGKDVELRCDPISGHTALYWYRQSLGQGLEFLIYFQGNSAPDKSGLPSDRFSAERTGGSVSTLTIQRTQQEDSAVYLCASSFDISNQPQHFGDGTRLSIL.

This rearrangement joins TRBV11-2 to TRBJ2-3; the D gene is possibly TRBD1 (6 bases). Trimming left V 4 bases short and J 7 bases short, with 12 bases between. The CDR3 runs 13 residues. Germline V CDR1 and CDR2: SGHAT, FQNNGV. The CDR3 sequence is CASSSYRVHTQYF. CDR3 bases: TGTGCCAGCAGCTCCTACAGGGTACATACGCAGTATTTT.

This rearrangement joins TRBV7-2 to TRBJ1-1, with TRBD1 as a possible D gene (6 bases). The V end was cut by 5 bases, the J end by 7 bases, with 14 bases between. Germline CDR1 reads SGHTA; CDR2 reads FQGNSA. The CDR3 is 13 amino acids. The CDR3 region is CASSVGGGGEAFF. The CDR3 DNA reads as TGTGCCAGCAGCGTAGGGGGAGGCGGTGAAGCTTTCTTT. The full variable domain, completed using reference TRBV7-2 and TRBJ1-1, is GAGVSQSPSNKVTEKGKDVELRCDPISGHTALYWYRQSLGQGLEFLIYFQGNSAPDKSGLPSDRFSAERTGGSVSTLTIQRTQQEDSAVYLCASSVGGGGEAFFGQGTRLTVV.

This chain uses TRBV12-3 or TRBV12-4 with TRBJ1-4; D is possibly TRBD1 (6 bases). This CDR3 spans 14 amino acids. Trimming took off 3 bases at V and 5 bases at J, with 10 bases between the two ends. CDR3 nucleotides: TGTGCCAGCAGTTTCGGACAGATGAATGAAAAACTGTTTTTT. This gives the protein CASSFGQMNEKLFF.

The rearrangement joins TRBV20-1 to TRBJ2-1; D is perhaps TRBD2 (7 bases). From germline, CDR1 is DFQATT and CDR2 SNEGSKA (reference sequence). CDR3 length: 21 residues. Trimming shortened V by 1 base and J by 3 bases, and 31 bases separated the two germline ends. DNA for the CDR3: TGCAGTGCTAGAGCAGGGGCGTCGGGCGTCGCAGGGACTACTCTCTACAATGAGCAGTTCTTC. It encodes CSARAGASGVAGTTLYNEQFF.

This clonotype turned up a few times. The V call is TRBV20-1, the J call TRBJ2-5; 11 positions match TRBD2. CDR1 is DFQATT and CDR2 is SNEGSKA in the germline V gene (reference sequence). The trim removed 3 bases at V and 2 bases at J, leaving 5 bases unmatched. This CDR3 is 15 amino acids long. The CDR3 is CSARPTSGVQETQYF. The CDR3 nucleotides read TGCAGTGCTAGGCCGACTAGCGGGGTTCAAGAGACCCAGTACTTC.

The CDR3 DNA reads TGTGCCAGCAGTGCGGACAGGGGGACTGAAGCTTTCTTT. Protein: CASSADRGTEAFF. The gene calls are TRBV12-3 or TRBV12-4 and TRBJ1-1; 10 bases align to TRBD1. The junction had 2 bases not matched to a gene; V was cut back by 5 bases and J by 5 bases. The CDR3 is 13 amino acids.

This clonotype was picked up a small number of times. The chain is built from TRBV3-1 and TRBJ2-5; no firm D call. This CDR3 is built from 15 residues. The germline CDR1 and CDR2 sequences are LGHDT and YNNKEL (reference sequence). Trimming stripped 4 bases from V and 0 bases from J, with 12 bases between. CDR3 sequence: CASSPGPMYQETQYF. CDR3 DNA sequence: TGTGCCAGCAGCCCCGGACCCATGTACCAAGAGACCCAGTACTTC.

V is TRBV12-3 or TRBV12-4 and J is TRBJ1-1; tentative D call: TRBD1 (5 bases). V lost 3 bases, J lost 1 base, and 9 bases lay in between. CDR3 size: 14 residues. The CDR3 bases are TGTGCCAGCAGTTTCGACAGAGGGAACACTGAAGCTTTCTTT. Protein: CASSFDRGNTEAFF.

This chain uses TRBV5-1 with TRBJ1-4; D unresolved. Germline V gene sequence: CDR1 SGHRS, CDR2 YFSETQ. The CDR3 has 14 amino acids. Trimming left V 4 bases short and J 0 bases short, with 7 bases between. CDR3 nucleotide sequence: TGCGCCAGCAGCCGCAGGACAACTAATGAAAAACTGTTTTTT. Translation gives CASSRRTTNEKLFF.

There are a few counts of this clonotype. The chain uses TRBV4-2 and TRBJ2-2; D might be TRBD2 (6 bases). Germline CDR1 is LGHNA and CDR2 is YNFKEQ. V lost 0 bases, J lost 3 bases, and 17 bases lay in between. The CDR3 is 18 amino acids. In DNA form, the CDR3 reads TGTGCCAGCAGCCAAGATTTGAGGCGAGGCGGGGACACCGGGGAGCTGTTTTTT. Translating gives CASSQDLRRGGDTGELFF.

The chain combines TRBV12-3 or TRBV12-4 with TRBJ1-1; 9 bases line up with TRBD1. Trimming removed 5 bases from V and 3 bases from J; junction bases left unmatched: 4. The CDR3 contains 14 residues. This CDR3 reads CASSLTGGYTEAFF. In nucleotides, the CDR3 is TGTGCCAGCAGTCTGACAGGGGGGTACACTGAAGCTTTCTTT.

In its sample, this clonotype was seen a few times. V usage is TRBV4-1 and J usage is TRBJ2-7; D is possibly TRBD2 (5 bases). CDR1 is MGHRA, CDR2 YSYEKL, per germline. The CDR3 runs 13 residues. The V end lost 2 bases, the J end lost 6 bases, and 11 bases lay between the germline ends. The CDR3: CASSQRGMGEQYF. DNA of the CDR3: TGCGCCAGCAGCCAACGGGGAATGGGCGAGCAGTACTTC.

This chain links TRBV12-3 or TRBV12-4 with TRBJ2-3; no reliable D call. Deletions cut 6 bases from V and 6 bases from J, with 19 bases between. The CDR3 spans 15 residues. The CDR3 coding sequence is TGTGCCAGCAGCCGCGTGGCGCGCCGGGCGGATACGCAGTATTTT. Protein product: CASSRVARRADTQYF.

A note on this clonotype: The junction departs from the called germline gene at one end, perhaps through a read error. DNA for the CDR3: TGCGTCAGCAGCTCCGGGACAGGCTACAATGAGCAGTTCTTC. It codes for CVSSSGTGYNEQFF. The chain couples TRBV5-1 to TRBJ2-1, with 8 nucleotides matching TRBD1. CDR1 SGHRS and CDR2 YFSETQ come from the germline V gene. CDR3 size: 14 residues.

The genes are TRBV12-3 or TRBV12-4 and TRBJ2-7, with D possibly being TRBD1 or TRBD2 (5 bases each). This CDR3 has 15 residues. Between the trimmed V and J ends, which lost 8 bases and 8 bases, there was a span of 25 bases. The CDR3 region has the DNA TGTGCCAGCCTCCATTCCACCGGGACCGAGGTCAAGCAGTACTTC. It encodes CASLHSTGTEVKQYF.

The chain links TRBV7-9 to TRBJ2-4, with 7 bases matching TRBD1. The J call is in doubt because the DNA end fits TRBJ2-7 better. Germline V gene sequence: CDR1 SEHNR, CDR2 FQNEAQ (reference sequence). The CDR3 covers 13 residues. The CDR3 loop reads CASSHRQGYEQYF. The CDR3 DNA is TGTGCCAGCAGCCACCGACAGGGCTACGAGCAGTACTTC.

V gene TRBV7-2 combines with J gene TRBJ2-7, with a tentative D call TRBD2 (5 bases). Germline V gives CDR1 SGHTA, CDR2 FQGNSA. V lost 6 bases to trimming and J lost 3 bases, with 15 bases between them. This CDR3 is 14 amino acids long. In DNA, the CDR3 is TGTGCCAGCAGTCCCTTGGGAGTCCGCTACGAGCAGTACTTC. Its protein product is CASSPLGVRYEQYF.

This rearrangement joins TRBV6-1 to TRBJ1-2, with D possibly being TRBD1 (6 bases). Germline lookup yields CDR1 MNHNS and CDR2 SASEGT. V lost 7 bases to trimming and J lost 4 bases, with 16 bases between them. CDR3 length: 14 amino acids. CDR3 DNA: TGTGCCAGCAAACACCGACAGGCCGGCTATGGCTACACCTTC. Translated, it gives CASKHRQAGYGYTF.

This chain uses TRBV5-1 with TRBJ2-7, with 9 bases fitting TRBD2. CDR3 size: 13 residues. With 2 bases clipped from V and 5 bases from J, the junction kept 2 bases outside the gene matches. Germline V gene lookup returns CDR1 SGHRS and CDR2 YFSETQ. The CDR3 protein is CASSFPSGDEQYF. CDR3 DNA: TGCGCCAGCAGCTTTCCTAGCGGGGACGAGCAGTACTTC.

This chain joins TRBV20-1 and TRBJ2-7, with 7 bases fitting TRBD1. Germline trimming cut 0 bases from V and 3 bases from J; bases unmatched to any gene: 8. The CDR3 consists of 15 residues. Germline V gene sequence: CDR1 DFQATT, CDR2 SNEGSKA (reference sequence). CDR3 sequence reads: CSARDGTAPSYEQYF. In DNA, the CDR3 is TGCAGTGCTAGAGATGGGACAGCCCCCAGCTACGAGCAGTACTTC.

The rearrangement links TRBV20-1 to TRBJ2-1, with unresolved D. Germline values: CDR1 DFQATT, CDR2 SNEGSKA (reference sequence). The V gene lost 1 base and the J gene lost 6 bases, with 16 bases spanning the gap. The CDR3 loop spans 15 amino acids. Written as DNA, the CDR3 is TGCAGTGCTAGAGGTTCCGGCACTCTGGGCAATGAGCAGTTCTTC. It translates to CSARGSGTLGNEQFF.

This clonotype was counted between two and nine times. CDR3 region: CASSFLTGSSYEQYF. In DNA, the CDR3 is TGTGCCAGCAGTTTTTTGACCGGGAGCTCCTACGAGCAGTACTTC. The gene calls are TRBV28 and TRBJ2-7; possibly TRBD2 for D (6 bases). The CDR3 is made up of 15 amino acids. With 3 bases removed from V and 0 bases from J, the gap between germline ends came to 12 bases. The germline gives CDR1 MDHEN, CDR2 SYDVKM.

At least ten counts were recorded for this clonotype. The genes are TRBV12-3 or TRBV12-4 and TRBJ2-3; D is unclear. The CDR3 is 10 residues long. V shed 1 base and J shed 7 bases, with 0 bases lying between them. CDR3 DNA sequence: TGTGCCAGCAGTTTAGATACGCAGTATTTT. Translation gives CASSLDTQYF.

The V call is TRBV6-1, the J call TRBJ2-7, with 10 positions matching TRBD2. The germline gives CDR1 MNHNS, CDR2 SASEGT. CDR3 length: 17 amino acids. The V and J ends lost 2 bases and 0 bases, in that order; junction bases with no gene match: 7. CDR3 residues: CASSESSGGPSSYEQYF. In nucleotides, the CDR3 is TGTGCCAGCAGTGAATCTAGCGGGGGCCCCAGCTCCTACGAGCAGTACTTC.

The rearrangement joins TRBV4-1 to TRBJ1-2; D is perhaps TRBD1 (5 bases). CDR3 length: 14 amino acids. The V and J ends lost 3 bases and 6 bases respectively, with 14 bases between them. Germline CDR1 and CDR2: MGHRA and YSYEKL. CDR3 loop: CASSHQGVGDGYTF. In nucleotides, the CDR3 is TGCGCCAGCAGCCATCAGGGCGTGGGAGATGGCTACACCTTC.

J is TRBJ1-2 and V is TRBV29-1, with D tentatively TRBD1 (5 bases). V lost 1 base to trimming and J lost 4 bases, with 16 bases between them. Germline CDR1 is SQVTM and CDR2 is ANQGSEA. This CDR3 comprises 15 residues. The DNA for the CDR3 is TGCAGCGTTGAAGGAAGGGACGGTCATCTCTATGGCTACACCTTC. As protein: CSVEGRDGHLYGYTF.